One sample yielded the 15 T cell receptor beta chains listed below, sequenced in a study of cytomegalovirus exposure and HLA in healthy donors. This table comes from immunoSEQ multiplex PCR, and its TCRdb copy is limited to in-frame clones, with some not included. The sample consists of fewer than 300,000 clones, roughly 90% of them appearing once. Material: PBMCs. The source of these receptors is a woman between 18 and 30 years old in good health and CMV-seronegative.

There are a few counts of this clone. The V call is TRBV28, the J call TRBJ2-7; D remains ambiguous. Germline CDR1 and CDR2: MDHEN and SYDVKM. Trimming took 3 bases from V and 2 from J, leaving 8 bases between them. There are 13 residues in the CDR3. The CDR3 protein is CASSFRVAYEQYF. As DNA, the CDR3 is TGTGCCAGCAGTTTCCGAGTTGCCTACGAGCAGTACTTC.

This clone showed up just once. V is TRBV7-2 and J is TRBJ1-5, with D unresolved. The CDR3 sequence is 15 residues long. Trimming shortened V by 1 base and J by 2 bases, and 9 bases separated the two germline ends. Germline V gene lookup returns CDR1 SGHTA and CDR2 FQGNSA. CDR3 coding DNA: TGTGCCAGCAGCTTAGTTTCGTCCGGCAATCAGCCCCAGCATTTT. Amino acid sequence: CASSLVSSGNQPQHF.

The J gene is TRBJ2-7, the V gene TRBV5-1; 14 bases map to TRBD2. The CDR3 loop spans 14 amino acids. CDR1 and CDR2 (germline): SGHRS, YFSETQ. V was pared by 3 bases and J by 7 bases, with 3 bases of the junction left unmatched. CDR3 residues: CASSSGLAGVEQYF. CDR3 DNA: TGCGCCAGCAGCTCGGGACTAGCGGGAGTAGAGCAGTACTTC.

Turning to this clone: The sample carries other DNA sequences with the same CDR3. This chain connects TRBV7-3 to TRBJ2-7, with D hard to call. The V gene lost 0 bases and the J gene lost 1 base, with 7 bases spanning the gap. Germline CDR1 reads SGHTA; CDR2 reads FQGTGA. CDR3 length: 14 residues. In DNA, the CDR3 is TGTGCCAGCAGCTTAACGGGCGCTTCCTACGAGCAGTACTTC. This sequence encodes CASSLTGASYEQYF.

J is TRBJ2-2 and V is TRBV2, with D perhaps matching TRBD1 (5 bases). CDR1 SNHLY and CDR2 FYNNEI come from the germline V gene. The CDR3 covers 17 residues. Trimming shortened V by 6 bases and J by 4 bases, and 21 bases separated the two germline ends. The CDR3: CASSRMGTGQLTGELFF. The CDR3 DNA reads TGTGCCAGCAGCCGGATGGGTACAGGACAACTCACCGGGGAGCTGTTTTTT.

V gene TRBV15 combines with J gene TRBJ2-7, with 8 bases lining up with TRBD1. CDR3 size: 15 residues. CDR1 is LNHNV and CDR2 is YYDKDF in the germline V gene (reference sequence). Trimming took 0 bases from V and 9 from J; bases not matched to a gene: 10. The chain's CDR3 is CATSRDRTGSNGQYF. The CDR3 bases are TGTGCCACCAGCAGAGACCGGACAGGGTCGAATGGGCAGTACTTC.

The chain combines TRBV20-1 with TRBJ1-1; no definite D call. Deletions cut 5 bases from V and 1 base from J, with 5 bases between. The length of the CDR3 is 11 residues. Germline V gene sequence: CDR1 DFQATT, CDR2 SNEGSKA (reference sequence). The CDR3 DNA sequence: TGCAGTGCTCCTACGAACACTGAAGCTTTCTTT. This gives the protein CSAPTNTEAFF.

CDR3 DNA sequence: TGTGCCTGGAGTTCGGGATACGAGCAGTACTTC. It encodes CAWSSGYEQYF. The V call is TRBV30, the J call TRBJ2-7; weak D call: TRBD2 (5 bases). In germline, CDR1 is GTSNPN, CDR2 SVGIG (reference sequence). The V gene lost 2 bases and the J gene lost 4 bases, with 6 bases spanning the gap. The CDR3 spans 11 residues. The full variable domain, completed using reference TRBV30 and TRBJ2-7, is SQTIHQWPATLVQPVGSPLSLECTVEGTSNPNLYWYRQAAGRGLQLLFYSVGIGQISSEVPQNLSASRPQDRQFILSSKKLLLSDSGFYLCAWSSGYEQYFGPGTRLTVT.

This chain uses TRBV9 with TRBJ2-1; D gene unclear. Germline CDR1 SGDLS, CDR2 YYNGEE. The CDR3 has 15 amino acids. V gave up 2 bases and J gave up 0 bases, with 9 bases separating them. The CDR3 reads CASSVADGSYNEQFF. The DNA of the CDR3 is TGTGCCAGCAGCGTTGCGGATGGCTCCTACAATGAGCAGTTCTTC.

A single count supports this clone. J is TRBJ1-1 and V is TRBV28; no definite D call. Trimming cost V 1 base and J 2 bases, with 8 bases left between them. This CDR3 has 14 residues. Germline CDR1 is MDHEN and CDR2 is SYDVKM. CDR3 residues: CASSLFPSNTEAFF. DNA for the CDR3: TGTGCCAGCAGTTTATTTCCCAGTAACACTGAAGCTTTCTTT.

CDR3 protein: CASSSGGGTGYTF. The CDR3 DNA is TGTGCCAGCAGTTCGGGAGGAGGGACGGGCTACACCTTC. V usage is TRBV27 and J usage is TRBJ1-2, with a weak D call TRBD1 (5 bases). Looked up from germline, CDR1 is MNHEY and CDR2 is SMNVEV (reference sequence). CDR3 length equals 13 residues. With 4 bases removed from V and 8 bases from J, the gap between germline ends came to 14 bases.

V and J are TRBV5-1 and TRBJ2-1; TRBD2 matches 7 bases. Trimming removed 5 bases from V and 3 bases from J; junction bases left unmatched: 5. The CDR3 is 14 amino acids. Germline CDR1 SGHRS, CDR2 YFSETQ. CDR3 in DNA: TGCGCCAGCAGACCAAGCGGGAACTACAATGAGCAGTTCTTC. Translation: CASRPSGNYNEQFF.

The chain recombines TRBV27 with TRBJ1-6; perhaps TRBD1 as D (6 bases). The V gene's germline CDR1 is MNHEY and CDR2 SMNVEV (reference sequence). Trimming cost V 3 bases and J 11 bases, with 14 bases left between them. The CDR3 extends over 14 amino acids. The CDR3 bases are TGTGCCAGCAGTTTCCGTCCCGAGGGGGCACCCCTCCACTTT. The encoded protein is CASSFRPEGAPLHF.

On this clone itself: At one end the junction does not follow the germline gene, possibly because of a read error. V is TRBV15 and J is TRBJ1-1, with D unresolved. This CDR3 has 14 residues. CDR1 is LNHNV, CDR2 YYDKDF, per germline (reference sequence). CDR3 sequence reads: CATSGDRGRAEAFF. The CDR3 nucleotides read TGTGCCACCAGCGGAGATCGCGGACGAGCGGAGGCTTTCTTT. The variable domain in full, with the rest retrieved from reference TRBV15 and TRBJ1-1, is DAMVIQNPRYQVTQFGKPVTLSCSQTLNHNVMYWYQQKSSQAPKLLFHYYDKDFNNEADTPDNFQSRRPNTSFCFLDIRSPGLGDTAMYLCATSGDRGRAEAFFGQGTRLTVV.

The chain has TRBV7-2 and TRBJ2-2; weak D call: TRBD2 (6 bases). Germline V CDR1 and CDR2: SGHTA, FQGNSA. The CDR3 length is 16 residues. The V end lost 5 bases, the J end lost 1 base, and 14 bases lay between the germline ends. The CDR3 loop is CASSPPGTLNTGELFF. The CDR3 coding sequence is TGTGCCAGCAGCCCTCCCGGGACTCTGAACACCGGGGAGCTGTTTTTT. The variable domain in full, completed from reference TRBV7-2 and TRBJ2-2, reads GAGVSQSPSNKVTEKGKDVELRCDPISGHTALYWYRQSLGQGLEFLIYFQGNSAPDKSGLPSDRFSAERTGGSVSTLTIQRTQQEDSAVYLCASSPPGTLNTGELFFGEGSRLTVL.